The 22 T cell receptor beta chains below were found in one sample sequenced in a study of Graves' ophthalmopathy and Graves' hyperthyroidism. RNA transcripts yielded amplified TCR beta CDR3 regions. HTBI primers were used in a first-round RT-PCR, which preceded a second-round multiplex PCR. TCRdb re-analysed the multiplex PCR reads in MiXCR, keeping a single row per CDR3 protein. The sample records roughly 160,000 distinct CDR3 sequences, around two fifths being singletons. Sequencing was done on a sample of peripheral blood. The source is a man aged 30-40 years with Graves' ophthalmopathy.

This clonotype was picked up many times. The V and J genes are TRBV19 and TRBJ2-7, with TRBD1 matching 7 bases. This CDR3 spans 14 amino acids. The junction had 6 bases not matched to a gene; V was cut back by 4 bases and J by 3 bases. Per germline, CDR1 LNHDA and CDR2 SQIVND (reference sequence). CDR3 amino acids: CASSRGTGVYEQYF. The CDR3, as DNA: TGTGCCAGTAGTAGGGGTACAGGGGTCTACGAGCAGTACTTC.

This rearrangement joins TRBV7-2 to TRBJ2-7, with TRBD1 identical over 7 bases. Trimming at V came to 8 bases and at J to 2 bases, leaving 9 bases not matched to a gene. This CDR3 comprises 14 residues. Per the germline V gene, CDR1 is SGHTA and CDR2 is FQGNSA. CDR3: CASGQRQGAYEQYF. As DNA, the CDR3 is TGTGCCAGCGGCCAGCGGCAGGGGGCCTACGAGCAGTACTTC.

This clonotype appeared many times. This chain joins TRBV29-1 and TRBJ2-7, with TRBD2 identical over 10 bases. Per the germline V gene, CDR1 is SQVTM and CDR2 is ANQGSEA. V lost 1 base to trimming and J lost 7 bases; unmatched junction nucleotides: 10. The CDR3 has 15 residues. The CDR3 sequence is CSVEGGLAGAGEQYF. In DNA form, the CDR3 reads TGCAGCGTTGAAGGGGGTCTAGCGGGAGCCGGGGAGCAGTACTTC.

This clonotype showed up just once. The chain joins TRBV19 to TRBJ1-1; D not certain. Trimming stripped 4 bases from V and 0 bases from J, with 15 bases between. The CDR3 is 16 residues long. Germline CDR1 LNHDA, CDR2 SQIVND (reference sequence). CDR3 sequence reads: CASSTNRAVLNTEAFF. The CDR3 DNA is TGTGCCAGTAGTACTAATCGGGCAGTATTGAACACTGAAGCTTTCTTT.

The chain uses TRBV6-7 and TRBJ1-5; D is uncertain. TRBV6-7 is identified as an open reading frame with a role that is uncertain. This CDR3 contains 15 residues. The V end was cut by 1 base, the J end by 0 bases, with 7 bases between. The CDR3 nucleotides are TGTGCCAGCAGTTACTGGCAGAATAGCAATCAGCCCCAGCATTTT. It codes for CASSYWQNSNQPQHF.

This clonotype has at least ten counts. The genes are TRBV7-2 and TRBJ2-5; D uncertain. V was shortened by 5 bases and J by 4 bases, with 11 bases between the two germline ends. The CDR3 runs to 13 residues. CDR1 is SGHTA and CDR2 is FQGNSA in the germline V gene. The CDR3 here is CASSPPAGETQYF. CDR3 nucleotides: TGTGCCAGCAGCCCCCCCGCCGGAGAGACCCAGTACTTC.

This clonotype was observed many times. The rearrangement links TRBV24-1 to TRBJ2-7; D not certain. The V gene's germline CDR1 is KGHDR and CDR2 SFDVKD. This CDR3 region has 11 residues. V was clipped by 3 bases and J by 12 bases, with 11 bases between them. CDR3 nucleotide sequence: TGTGCCACCAGTGATGCGTTGGGGTTGTACTTC. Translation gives CATSDALGLYF.

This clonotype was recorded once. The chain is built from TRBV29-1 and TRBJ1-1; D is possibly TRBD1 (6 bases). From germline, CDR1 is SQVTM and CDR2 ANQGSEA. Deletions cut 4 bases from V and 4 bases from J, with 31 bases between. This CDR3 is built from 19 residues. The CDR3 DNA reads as TGCAGCGTTGGGAGTGTAAACCCCCTACAGGGTCCCAAGGGCACTGAAGCTTTCTTT. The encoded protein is CSVGSVNPLQGPKGTEAFF.

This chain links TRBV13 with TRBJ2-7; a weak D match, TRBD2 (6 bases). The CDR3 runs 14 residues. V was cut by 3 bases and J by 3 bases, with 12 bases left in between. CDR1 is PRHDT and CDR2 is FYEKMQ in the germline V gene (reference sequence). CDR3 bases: TGTGCCAGCAGCTTCGGGCGGGACCGCTACGAGCAGTACTTC. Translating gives CASSFGRDRYEQYF.

In DNA form, the CDR3 reads TGTGCCAGCAGTGAACTAGCGGGAGAGTTCGAGCAGTACTTC. It specifies CASSELAGEFEQYF. The J gene is TRBJ2-7, the V gene TRBV6-1; 10 bases are a match to TRBD2. CDR1 and CDR2 (germline): MNHNS, SASEGT. This CDR3 region has 14 residues. Trimming took 2 bases from V and 6 from J; bases not matched to a gene: 4.

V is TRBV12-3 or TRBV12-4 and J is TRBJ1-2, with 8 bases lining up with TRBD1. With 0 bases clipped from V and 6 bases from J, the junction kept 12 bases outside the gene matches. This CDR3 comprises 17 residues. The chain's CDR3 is CASSLARGSRGLHGYTF. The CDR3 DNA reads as TGTGCCAGCAGTTTAGCGCGGGGTTCCAGGGGGCTTCATGGCTACACCTTC.

CDR3 bases: TGTGCCAGCAGTTCACAGGGGGCAGACACCGGGGAGCTGTTTTTT. Residues: CASSSQGADTGELFF. The chain couples TRBV12-3 or TRBV12-4 to TRBJ2-2, with TRBD1 matching over 9 bases. V dropped 4 bases and J dropped 3; count of bases not matched to a gene: 3. The CDR3 extends over 15 amino acids.

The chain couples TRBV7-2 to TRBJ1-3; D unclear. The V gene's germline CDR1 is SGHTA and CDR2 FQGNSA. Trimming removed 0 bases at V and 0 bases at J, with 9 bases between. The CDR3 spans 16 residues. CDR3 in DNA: TGTGCCAGCAGCTTAGCCCCCGGAACCTCTGGAAACACCATATATTTT. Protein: CASSLAPGTSGNTIYF.

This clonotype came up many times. In DNA form, the CDR3 reads TGTGCCAGCAGCTTGCCCTCTGACCGGAACACCGGGGAGCTGTTTTTT. Its translation is CASSLPSDRNTGELFF. V is TRBV11-2 and J is TRBJ2-2, with D hard to call. V lost 3 bases, J lost 1 base, and 12 bases lay in between. In germline, CDR1 is SGHAT, CDR2 FQNNGV. The CDR3 contains 16 residues.

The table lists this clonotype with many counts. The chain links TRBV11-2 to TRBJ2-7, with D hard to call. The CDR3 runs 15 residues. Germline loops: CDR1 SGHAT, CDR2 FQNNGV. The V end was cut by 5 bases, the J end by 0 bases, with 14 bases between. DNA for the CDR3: TGTGCCAGCAGCGTAACTTACCCAGGCTCCTACGAGCAGTACTTC. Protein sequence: CASSVTYPGSYEQYF.

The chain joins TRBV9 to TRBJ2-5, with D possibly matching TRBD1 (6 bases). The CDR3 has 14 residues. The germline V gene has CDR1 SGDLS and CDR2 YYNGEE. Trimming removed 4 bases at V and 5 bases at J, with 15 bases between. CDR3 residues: CASSTGTQGETQYF. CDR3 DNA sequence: TGTGCCAGCAGCACCGGGACCCAGGGGGAGACCCAGTACTTC.

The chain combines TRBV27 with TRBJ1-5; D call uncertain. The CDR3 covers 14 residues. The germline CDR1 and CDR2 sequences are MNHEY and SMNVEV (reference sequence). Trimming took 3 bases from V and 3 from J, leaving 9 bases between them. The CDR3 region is CASSFPGANQPQHF. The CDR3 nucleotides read TGTGCCAGCAGTTTTCCGGGTGCCAATCAGCCCCAGCATTTT.

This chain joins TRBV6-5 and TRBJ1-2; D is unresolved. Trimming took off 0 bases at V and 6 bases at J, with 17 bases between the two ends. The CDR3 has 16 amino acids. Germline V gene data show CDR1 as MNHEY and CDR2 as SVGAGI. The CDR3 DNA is TGTGCCAGCAGTTACTCACGAATGACACGCTTGGATGGCTACACCTTC. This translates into CASSYSRMTRLDGYTF.

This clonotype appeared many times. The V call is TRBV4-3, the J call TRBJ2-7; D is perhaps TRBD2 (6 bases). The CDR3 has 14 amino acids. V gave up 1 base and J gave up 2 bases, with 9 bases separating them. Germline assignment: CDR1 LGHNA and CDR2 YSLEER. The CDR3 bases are TGCGCCAGCAGCCAAGCTATAGCGGCCTACGAGCAGTACTTC. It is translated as CASSQAIAAYEQYF.

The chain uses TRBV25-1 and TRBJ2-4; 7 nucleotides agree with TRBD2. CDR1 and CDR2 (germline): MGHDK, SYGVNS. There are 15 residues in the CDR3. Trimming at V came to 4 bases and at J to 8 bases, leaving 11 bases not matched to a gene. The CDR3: CASSGRHGTIDIQYF. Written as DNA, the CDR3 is TGTGCCAGCAGTGGACGCCACGGGACTATAGACATTCAGTACTTC.

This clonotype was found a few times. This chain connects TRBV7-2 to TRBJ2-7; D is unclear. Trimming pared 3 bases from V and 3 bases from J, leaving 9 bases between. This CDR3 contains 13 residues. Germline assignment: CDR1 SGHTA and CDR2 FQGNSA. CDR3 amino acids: CASSLAAGYEQYF. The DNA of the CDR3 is TGTGCCAGCAGCTTGGCCGCCGGCTACGAGCAGTACTTC.

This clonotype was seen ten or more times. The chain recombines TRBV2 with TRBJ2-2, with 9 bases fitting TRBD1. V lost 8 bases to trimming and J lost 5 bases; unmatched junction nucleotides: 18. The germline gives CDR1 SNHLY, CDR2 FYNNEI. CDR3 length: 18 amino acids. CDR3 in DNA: TGTGCCAGCGAGACCCGTCAATTGGGACAGGGTAAAACCGGGGAGCTGTTTTTT. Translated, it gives CASETRQLGQGKTGELFF.